This T cell receptor (beta chain) was retrieved from a study of control samples from healthy donors and cancer patients. Clones were read by immunoSEQ multiplex PCR, and TCRdb kept only the in-frame ones, dropping some. The repertoire holds 95,000 to 130,000 clones, with 88% as singletons. The ends were cut back, 6 bases at V and 6 bases at J, with 16 bases in the middle. CDR3 length: 14 residues. Germline assignment: CDR1 MNHEY and CDR2 SVGAGI. The TCR was taken from a woman between 65 and 79 years old in good health. The rearrangement joins TRBV6-5 to TRBJ2-3; D is possibly TRBD2 (5 bases). Sample: blood. The DNA for the CDR3 is TGTGCCAGCAGCCCCCCCGGGGTTCTTGATACGCAGTATTTT. Translated, it gives CASSPPGVLDTQYF.